The TCR beta chain under discussion was sequenced for a study of T cell repertoires in cytomegalovirus infection. Whole-study context: Public signatures in TCR beta pointed to CMV infection and matching HLA type.

General study results and limits: Clonotypes of TCR beta that were HLA-C-restricted and CMV-specific dominated the ex vivo response. Accumulated public TCR beta family frequency recognized individuals carrying CMV together with the relevant HLA.

This clonotype was seen a handful of times. Its antigen is undetermined. Using its own MiXCR run on the reads, TCRdb lists one record per CDR3 protein. The data contain about 530,000 distinct CDR3 sequences, around 27% of them singletons. This CDR3 is 15 amino acids long. Germline V gene sequence: CDR1 SNHLY, CDR2 FYNNEI. Trimming removed 1 base at V and 6 bases at J, with 12 bases between. The TCR sequence derives from a human donor in good health (CMV status not recorded). Some clones in this sample may be carry-over from other donors' samples. The chain employs TRBV2 and TRBJ2-2; possible D gene TRBD2, 5 bases. Sequenced sample: PBMCs. CDR3 nucleotide sequence: TGTGCCAGCAGTGAAGGCGGTAGCGTGCCCGGGGAGCTGTTTTTT. This sequence encodes CASSEGGSVPGELFF.